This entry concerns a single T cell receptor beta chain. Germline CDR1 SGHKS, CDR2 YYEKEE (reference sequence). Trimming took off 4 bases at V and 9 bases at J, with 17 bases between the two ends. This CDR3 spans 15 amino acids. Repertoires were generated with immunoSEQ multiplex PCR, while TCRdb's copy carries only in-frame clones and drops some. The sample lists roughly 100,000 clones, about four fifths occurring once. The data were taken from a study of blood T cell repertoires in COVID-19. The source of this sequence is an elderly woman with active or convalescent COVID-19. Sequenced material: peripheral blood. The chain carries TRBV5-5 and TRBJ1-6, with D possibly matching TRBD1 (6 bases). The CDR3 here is CASSPTGSEPSPLHF. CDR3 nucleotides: TGTGCCAGCAGCCCCACAGGGTCTGAGCCTTCACCCCTCCACTTT.